This section outlines one T cell receptor beta chain sequence together with its context. The antigen is undetermined. Libraries were prepared by immunoSEQ multiplex PCR; TCRdb keeps only in-frame clonotypes and omits some of them. The sample contains about 52,000 clones, 86% of which appear only once. This sample is part of a study of T cells after posttransplantation cyclophosphamide. Study-wide results and limits: Skin or GI-infiltrating T cells shared few TRB sequences with blood.

What was sequenced was PBMCs. The clonotype originates from a man aged 25 to 40 with a blood cancer, CMV-positive, and with a related stem cell donor.

CDR3: CASSVVGSGSRAGELFF. CDR3 nucleotides: TGTGCCAGCAGCGTAGTAGGGAGCGGGAGTAGGGCCGGGGAGCTGTTTTTT. V usage is TRBV9 and J usage is TRBJ2-2; 8 nucleotides agree with TRBD2. This CDR3 comprises 17 residues. Per germline, CDR1 SGDLS and CDR2 YYNGEE. Germline trimming cut 0 bases from V and 6 bases from J; bases unmatched to any gene: 10.